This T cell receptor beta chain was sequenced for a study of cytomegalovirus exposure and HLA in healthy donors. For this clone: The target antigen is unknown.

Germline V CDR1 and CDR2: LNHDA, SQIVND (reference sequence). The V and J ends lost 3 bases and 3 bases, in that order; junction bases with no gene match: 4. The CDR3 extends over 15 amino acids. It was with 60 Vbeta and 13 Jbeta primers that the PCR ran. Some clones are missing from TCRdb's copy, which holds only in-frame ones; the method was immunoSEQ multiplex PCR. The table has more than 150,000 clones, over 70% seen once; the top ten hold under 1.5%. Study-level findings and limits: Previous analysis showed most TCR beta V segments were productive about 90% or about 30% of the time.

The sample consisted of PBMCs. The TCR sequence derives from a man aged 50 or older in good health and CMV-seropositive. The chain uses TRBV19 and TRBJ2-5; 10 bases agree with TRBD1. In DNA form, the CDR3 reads TGTGCCAGTAGTATCCACGGGACAGGGGAAGAGACCCAGTACTTC. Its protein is CASSIHGTGEETQYF.